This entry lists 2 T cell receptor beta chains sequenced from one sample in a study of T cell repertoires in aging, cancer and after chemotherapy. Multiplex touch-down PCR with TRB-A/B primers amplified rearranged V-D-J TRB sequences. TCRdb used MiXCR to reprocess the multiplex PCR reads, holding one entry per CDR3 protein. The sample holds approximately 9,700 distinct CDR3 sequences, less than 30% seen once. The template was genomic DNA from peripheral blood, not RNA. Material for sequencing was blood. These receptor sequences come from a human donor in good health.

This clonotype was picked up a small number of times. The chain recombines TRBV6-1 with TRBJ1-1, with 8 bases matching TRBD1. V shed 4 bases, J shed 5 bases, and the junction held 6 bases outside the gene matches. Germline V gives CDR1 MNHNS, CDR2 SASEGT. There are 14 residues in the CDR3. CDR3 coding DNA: TGTGCCAGCAGTGGCTTCAGGGGGCCAACTGAAGCTTTCTTT. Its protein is CASSGFRGPTEAFF.

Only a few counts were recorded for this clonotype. The CDR3 protein is CASSVDVGGRFSYEQYF. The DNA for the CDR3 is TGTGCCAGCAGCGTAGATGTAGGGGGGCGCTTCTCCTACGAGCAGTACTTC. The chain carries TRBV6-5 and TRBJ2-7, with D tentatively TRBD1 or TRBD2 (6 bases each). The CDR3 is 17 amino acids. Trimming took 6 bases from V and 0 from J, leaving 21 bases between them. Germline values: CDR1 MNHEY, CDR2 SVGAGI.